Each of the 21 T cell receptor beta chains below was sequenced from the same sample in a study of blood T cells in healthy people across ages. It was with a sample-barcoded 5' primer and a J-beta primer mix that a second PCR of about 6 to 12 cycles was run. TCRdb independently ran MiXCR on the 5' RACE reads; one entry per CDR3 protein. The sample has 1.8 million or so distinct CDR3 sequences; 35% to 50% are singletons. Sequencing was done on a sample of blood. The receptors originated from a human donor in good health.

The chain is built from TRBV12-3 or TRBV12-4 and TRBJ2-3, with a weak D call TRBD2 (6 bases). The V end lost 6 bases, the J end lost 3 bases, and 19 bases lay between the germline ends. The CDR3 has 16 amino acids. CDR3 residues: CASRPVAGSWTDTQYF. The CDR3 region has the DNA TGTGCCAGCAGGCCTGTGGCGGGGAGTTGGACAGATACGCAGTATTTT.

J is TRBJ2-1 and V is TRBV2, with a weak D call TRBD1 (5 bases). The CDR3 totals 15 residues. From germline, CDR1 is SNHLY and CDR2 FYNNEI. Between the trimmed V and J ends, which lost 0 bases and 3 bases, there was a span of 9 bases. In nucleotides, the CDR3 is TGTGCCAGCAGTGAAGCGGCCCAGGGCTACAATGAGCAGTTCTTC. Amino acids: CASSEAAQGYNEQFF.

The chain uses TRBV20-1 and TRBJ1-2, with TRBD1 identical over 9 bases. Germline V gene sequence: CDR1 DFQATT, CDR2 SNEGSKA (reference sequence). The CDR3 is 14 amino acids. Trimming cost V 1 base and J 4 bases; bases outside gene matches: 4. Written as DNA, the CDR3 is TGCAGTGCTAGAGCGGACAGGGGAGGCTATGGCTACACCTTC. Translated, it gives CSARADRGGYGYTF.

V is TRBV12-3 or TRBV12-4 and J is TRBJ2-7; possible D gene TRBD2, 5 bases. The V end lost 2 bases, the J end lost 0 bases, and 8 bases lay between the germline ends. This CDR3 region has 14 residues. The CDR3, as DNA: TGTGCCAGCAGTTTATCCGGGATCTCCTACGAGCAGTACGTC. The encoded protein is CASSLSGISYEQYV.

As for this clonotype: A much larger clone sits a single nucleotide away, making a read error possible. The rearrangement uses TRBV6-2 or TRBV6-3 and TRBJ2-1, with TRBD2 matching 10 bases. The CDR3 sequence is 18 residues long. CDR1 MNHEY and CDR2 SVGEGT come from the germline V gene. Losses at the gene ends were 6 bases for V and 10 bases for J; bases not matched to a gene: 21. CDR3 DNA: TGTGCCAGCAGGACTCCCCAACCTACTAGCGGGGTGAGCTACGAGCAGTTCTTC. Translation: CASRTPQPTSGVSYEQFF.

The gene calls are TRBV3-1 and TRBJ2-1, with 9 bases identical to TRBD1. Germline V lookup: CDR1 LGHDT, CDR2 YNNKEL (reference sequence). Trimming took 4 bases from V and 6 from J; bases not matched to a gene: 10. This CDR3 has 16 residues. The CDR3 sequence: CASSRNRDRVPNEQFF. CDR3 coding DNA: TGTGCCAGCAGCCGGAACCGGGACAGGGTTCCCAATGAGCAGTTCTTC.

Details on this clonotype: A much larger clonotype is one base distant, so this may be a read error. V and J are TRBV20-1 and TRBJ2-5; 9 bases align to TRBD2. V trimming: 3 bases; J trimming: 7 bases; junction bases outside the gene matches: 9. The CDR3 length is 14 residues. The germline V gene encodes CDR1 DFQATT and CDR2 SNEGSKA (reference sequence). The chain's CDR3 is CSASRREGIGTQYF. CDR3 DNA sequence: TGCAGTGCTAGTCGGCGGGAGGGCATCGGGACCCAGTACTTC.

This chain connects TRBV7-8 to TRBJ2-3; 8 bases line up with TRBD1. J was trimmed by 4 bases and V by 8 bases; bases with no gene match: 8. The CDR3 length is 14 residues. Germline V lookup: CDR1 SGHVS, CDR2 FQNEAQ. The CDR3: CASRKVDRADTQYF. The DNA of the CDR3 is TGTGCCAGCCGGAAGGTGGACAGGGCAGATACGCAGTATTTT.

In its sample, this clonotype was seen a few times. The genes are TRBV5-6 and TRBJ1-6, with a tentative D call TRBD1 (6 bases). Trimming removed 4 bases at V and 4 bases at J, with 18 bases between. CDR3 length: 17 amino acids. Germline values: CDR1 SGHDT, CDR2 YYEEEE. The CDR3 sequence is CASSPAAGTNYNSPLHF. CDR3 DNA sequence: TGTGCCAGCAGCCCTGCCGCCGGGACAAATTATAATTCACCCCTCCACTTT. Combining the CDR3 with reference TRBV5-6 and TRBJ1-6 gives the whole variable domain DAGVTQSPTHLIKTRGQQVTLRCSPKSGHDTVSWYQQALGQGPQFIFQYYEEEERQRGNFPDRFSGHQFPNYSSELNVNALLLGDSALYLCASSPAAGTNYNSPLHFGNGTRLTVT.

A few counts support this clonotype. For the CDR3, the DNA is TGTGCCAGCAGCGTTACCGGGACAGAGACCTACGAGCAGTACTTC. This translates into CASSVTGTETYEQYF. The chain employs TRBV9 and TRBJ2-7; TRBD1 matches at 7 bases. J gave up 2 bases and V 2 bases, and 7 bases lay outside the gene matches. The length of the CDR3 is 15 residues. Germline V gives CDR1 SGDLS, CDR2 YYNGEE.

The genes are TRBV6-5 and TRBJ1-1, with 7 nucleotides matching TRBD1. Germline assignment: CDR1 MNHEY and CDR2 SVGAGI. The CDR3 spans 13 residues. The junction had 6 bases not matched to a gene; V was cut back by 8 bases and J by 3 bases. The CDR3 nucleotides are TGTGCCAGCTCTACAGGGGTTGACACTGAAGCTTTCTTT. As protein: CASSTGVDTEAFF.

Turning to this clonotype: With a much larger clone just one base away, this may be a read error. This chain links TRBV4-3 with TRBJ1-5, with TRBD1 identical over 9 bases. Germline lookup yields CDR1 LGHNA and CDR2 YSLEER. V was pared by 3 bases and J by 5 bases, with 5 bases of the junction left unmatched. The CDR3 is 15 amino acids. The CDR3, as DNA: TGCGCCAGCAGCCAGGACAGGGGCGGGGATCAGCCCCAGCATTTT. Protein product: CASSQDRGGDQPQHF.

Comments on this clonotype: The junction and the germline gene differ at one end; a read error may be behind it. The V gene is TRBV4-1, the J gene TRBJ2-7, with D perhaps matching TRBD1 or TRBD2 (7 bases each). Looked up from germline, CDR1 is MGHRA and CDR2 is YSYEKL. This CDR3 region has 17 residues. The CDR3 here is CASSQEGRGPAGYERYF. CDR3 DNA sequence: TGCGCCAGCAGCCAAGAAGGGAGGGGGCCGGCTGGTTACGAGCGGTACTTC.

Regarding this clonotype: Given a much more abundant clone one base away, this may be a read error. The CDR3 coding sequence is TGTGCCAGCAGCCAAGATCCGGGACTAGGTAATGAGCAGTTCTTC. Amino acids: CASSQDPGLGNEQFF. This chain connects TRBV4-2 to TRBJ2-1, with 8 positions matching TRBD2. The CDR3 covers 15 residues. CDR1 and CDR2 from the germline V gene are LGHNA and YNFKEQ. After removal of 0 bases from V and 7 bases from J, the junction contained 5 bases not matched to a gene.

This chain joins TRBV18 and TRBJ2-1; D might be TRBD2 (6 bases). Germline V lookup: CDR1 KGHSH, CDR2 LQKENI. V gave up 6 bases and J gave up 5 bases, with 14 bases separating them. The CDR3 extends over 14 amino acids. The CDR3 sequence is CASSQGRQNNEQFF. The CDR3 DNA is TGTGCCAGCTCGCAAGGGAGGCAGAACAATGAGCAGTTCTTC.

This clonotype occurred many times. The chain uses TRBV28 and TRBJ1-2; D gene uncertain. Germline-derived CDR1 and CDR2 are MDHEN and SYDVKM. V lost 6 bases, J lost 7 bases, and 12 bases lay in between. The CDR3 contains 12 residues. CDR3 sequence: CASSLTGRGYTF. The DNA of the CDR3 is TGTGCCAGCAGCCTAACTGGACGTGGCTACACCTTC.

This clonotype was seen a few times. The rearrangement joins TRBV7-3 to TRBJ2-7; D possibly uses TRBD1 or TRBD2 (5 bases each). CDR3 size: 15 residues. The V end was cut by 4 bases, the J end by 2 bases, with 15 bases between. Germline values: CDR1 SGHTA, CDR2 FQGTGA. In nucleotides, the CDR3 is TGTGCCAGCAGCTCCCAACCCGGGACCGCCTACGAGCAGTACTTC. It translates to CASSSQPGTAYEQYF.

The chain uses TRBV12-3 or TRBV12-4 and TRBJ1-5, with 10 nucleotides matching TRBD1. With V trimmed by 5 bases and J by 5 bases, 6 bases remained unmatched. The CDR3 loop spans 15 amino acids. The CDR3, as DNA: TGTGCCAGCAGTCGCTCCGGGACAGGGGATCAGCCCCAGCATTTT. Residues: CASSRSGTGDQPQHF.

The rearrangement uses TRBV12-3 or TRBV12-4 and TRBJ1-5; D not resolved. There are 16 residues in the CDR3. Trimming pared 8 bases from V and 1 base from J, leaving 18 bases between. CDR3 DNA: TGTGCCAGCCCCCCGACATGGGGAGGCAGCAATCAGCCCCAGCATTTT. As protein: CASPPTWGGSNQPQHF.

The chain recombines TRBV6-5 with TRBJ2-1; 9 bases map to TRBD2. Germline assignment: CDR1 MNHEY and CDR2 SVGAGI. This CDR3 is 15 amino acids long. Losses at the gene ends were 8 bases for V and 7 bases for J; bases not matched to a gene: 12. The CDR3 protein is CASGQLAGGWNEQFF. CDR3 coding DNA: TGTGCCAGCGGTCAACTAGCGGGTGGGTGGAATGAGCAGTTCTTC.

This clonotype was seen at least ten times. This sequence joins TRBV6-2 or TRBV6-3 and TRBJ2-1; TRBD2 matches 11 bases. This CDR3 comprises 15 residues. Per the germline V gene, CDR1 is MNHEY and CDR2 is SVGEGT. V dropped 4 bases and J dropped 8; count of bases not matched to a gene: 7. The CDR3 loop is CASSWLAGGVHEQFF. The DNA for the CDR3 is TGTGCCAGCAGTTGGCTAGCGGGGGGAGTGCATGAGCAGTTCTTC.